One and the same sample provided the 3 T cell receptor beta chains below, sequenced in a study of blood T cell repertoires in COVID-19. This table comes from immunoSEQ multiplex PCR, and its TCRdb copy is limited to in-frame clones, with some not included. The table includes over 250,000 clones, around 89% detected once. Sequencing was done on a sample of peripheral blood. Receptor source: a man between 60 and 75 years old who had recovered from COVID-19.

The chain combines TRBV6-2 or TRBV6-3 with TRBJ2-1, with D possibly TRBD1 on 5 matching bases. CDR1 and CDR2 (germline): MNHEY, SVGEGT. The CDR3 is 15 residues long. V was shortened by 2 bases and J by 4 bases, with 12 bases between the two germline ends. CDR3 DNA: TGTGCCAGCAGTTACCCAGGGCTTAAGTACAATGAGCAGTTCTTC. Translating gives CASSYPGLKYNEQFF.

The CDR3, as DNA: TGTGCCAGCAGCCCCCGGACAGGGGCCCTCTACGAGCAGTACTTC. This codes for CASSPRTGALYEQYF. The chain is built from TRBV7-6 and TRBJ2-7, with 9 bases lining up with TRBD1. CDR3 size: 15 residues. The V segment lost 5 bases and the J segment 3 bases; nucleotides outside the gene matches: 8. Germline lookup yields CDR1 SGHVS and CDR2 FNYEAQ.

The gene calls are TRBV27 and TRBJ1-4, with 10 positions matching TRBD1. The germline V gene encodes CDR1 MNHEY and CDR2 SMNVEV (reference sequence). The CDR3 extends over 13 amino acids. V was pared by 8 bases and J by 5 bases, with 2 bases of the junction left unmatched. The CDR3 nucleotides read TGTGCCAGCCGGACAGGGGGAAATGAAAAACTGTTTTTT. Its translation is CASRTGGNEKLFF.